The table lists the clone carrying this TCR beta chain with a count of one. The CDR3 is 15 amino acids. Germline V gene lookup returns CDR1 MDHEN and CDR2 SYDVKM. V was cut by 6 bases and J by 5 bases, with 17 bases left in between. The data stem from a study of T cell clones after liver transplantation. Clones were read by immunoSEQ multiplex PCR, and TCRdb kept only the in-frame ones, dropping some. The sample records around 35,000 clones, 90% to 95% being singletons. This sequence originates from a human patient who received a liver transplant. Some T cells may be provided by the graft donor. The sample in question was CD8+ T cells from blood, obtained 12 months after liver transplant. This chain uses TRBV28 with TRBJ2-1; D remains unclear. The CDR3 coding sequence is TGTGCCAGCAGCCCGTCGCTCTTTTACGACAATGAGCAGTTCTTC. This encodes CASSPSLFYDNEQFF.